This T cell receptor (beta chain) was recorded in a study of blood T cell repertoires in COVID-19. Profiled with immunoSEQ multiplex PCR; TCRdb holds only in-frame clones, not every one. The sample consists of 270,000 or so clones, about 86% of them appearing once. Germline V gene lookup returns CDR1 SGHNT and CDR2 YYREEE (reference sequence). Losses at the gene ends were 0 bases for V and 2 bases for J; bases not matched to a gene: 3. The CDR3 extends over 15 amino acids. Material: peripheral blood. The rearrangement joins TRBV5-4 to TRBJ2-3; 7 nucleotides line up with TRBD1. The source is a woman aged 25 to 45 with COVID-19, enrolled during active disease. CDR3 sequence reads: CASSLGDRDTDTQYF. The CDR3 coding sequence is TGTGCCAGCAGCTTGGGTGACAGGGACACAGATACGCAGTATTTT.